Listed below are T cell receptor beta chains from one sample, sequenced in a study of T-cell memory formation after mild COVID-19. MiXCR, run by TCRdb on the 5' RACE reads, gives a single entry per CDR3 protein. This sample has a few hundred thousand distinct CDR3 sequences, with 15% to 20% found just once. The sample was PBMCs or a T cell subset sorted from them (not recorded which). The source is a young man who had mild COVID-19 (a few samples of this study predate the infection). Cell type and time point are not known. Each CDR3 is given with its conserved first and last residue. The D gene is left open where the match is weak. Rows give clone size only sometimes, using once, few, many, or a class for an expanded clone.

>few|TRBD2|TRBV9|TRBJ2-3
CASSVGWSSGGADTQYF
TGTGCCAGCAGCGTAGGGTGGAGTAGCGGGGGTGCAGATACGCAGTATTTT
>NA|TRBD2|TRBV4-2|TRBJ2-7
CASSLQGTSGSSYEQYF
TGTGCCAGCAGCCTTCAGGGGACTAGCGGGAGCTCCTACGAGCAGTACTTC
>many|NA|TRBV11-2|TRBJ2-1
CASSLGRNNEQFF
TGTGCCAGCAGCTTAGGACGGAACAATGAGCAGTTCTTC
>NA|TRBD2|TRBV20-1|TRBJ2-3
CSARGSGGSESPDTQYF
TGCAGTGCTAGAGGTAGCGGGGGGTCCGAGTCCCCAGATACGCAGTATTTT
>NA|NA|TRBV20-1|TRBJ1-1
CSASKGGREAEAFF
TGCAGTGCTAGTAAAGGGGGAAGGGAGGCTGAAGCTTTCTTT
>NA|NA|TRBV6-1|TRBJ1-1
CASRLTESQYTEAFF
TGTGCCAGCAGATTAACGGAGTCGCAGTACACTGAAGCTTTCTTT
>NA|TRBD2|TRBV20-1|TRBJ2-3
CSARDASGGTDTQYF
TGCAGTGCTAGAGATGCCAGCGGGGGCACAGATACGCAGTATTTT
>NA|TRBD1|TRBV28|TRBJ1-2
CASRQDRNYGYTF
TGTGCCAGCAGACAGGACAGGAACTATGGCTACACCTTC
>NA|TRBD1|TRBV20-1|TRBJ1-2
CSASRGQDWWGYTF
TGCAGTGCTAGCCGGGGACAGGATTGGTGGGGCTACACCTTC
>few|NA|TRBV4-3|TRBJ1-2
CASSLGLRNYGYTF
TGCGCCAGCAGCCTCGGGTTGAGGAACTATGGCTACACCTTC
>NA|TRBD1|TRBV29-1|TRBJ2-7
CSVEDLGQGAGEQYF
TGCAGCGTTGAAGATCTGGGACAGGGGGCGGGCGAGCAGTACTTC
>NA|NA|TRBV6-5|TRBJ1-5
CASSCSISNQPQHF
TGTGCCAGCAGTTGCTCGATCAGCAATCAGCCCCAGCATTTT
>few|NA|TRBV18|TRBJ2-1
CASSALDSGGQFF
TGTGCCAGCTCCGCCTTGGACAGTGGCGGGCAGTTCTTC
>many|TRBD1|TRBV4-3|TRBJ2-1
CASSQDGQEPYNEQFF
TGCGCCAGCAGCCAAGACGGACAGGAGCCCTACAATGAGCAGTTCTTC
>NA|TRBD2|TRBV7-2|TRBJ2-5
CASSLDPGGAGETQYF
TGTGCCAGCAGCTTAGATCCCGGGGGGGCAGGAGAGACCCAGTACTTC
>few|NA|TRBV7-9|TRBJ2-7
CASSPTPGEQYF
TGTGCCAGCAGCCCTACTCCCGGCGAGCAGTACTTC
>NA|TRBD1|TRBV6-6|TRBJ2-3
CASSYWRLGDRGTDTQYF
TGTGCCAGCAGTTACTGGCGCTTGGGGGACAGGGGGACAGATACGCAGTATTTT
>few|NA|TRBV7-6|TRBJ1-2
CASSLTSDSLYGYTF
TGTGCCAGCAGCCTAACTTCGGACAGCTTATATGGCTACACCTTC
>many|NA|TRBV12-3/TRBV12-4|TRBJ2-5
CASSLDRVETQYF
TGTGCCAGCAGTTTAGACCGGGTAGAGACCCAGTACTTC
>few|NA|TRBV4-1|TRBJ1-1
CASSHPSTGRGTEAFF
TGCGCCAGCAGCCACCCCTCGACGGGGCGAGGCACTGAAGCTTTCTTT
>NA|NA|TRBV5-1|TRBJ1-2
CASRFTDYGYTF
TGCGCCAGCAGGTTCACAGACTATGGCTACACCTTC
>many|NA|TRBV15|TRBJ2-3
CATSRDEGRVTDTQYF
TGTGCCACCAGCAGAGATGAAGGGAGAGTCACAGATACGCAGTATTTT
>NA|TRBD1|TRBV5-4|TRBJ2-1
CASSKTGGNEQFF
TGTGCCAGCAGCAAAACAGGGGGCAATGAGCAGTTCTTC